Listed here are 14 T cell receptor beta chains from one sample, sequenced in a study of breast tumors, draining lymph nodes, adjacent tissues listed by TCRdb under 2016. Libraries were built with multiplex PCR. These reads were obtained on an Illumina HiSeq 2000. The public reads were run again by TCRdb, first through fastp at Q25 and then through MiXCR, and only productive beta chains were kept. Every entry covers one CDR3 protein and lists the most common genes and DNA from its rows. The sample contains 150,000 to 200,000 distinct CDR3 sequences, roughly 30% of them found a single time. Of the sample, roughly 4.3% is held by the ten largest clones. The lymph node samples were taken from the axillary draining lymph nodes of breast cancer patients. Sequencing was carried out using axillary lymph node tissue. Receptors originate from a female donor with breast cancer. Some clones in this sample may be carry-over from other donors' samples.

On this clonotype: An end of the junction does not agree with germline; a read error may underlie this. The chain uses TRBV2 and TRBJ1-1; 7 nucleotides align to TRBD1. The CDR3 spans 16 residues. Germline V lookup: CDR1 SNHLY, CDR2 FYNNEI. The CDR3 nucleotides are TGTGCCAGCAGTTCTGTTCAAACAGGGGCGTACACTGAAGCTTCCTTT. Protein: CASSSVQTGAYTEASF.

The V gene is TRBV27, the J gene TRBJ2-1; 7 bases fit TRBD1. J gave up 6 bases and V 0 bases, and 5 bases lay outside the gene matches. The CDR3 contains 15 residues. Germline CDR1 and CDR2: MNHEY and SMNVEV (reference sequence). CDR3: CASSLSRTGVNEQFF. In DNA, the CDR3 is TGTGCCAGCAGTTTATCCAGAACAGGGGTCAATGAGCAGTTCTTC.

This clonotype was counted at least ten times. V gene TRBV20-1 combines with J gene TRBJ2-3; a possible D gene is TRBD2 (7 bases). The germline CDR1 and CDR2 sequences are DFQATT and SNEGSKA (reference sequence). V was trimmed by 5 bases and J by 0 bases, leaving 15 bases between them. The CDR3 sequence is 15 residues long. CDR3 amino acids: CSAGGGAVSTDTQYF. In DNA, the CDR3 is TGCAGTGCTGGGGGGGGCGCGGTTAGCACAGATACGCAGTATTTT.

CDR3 sequence (DNA): TGTGCCAGCAGCTCCCTGGACGGGACAGGGGGCGGCGGGGAGCTGTTTTTT. This codes for CASSSLDGTGGGGELFF. The gene calls are TRBV7-9 and TRBJ2-2; 12 positions agree with TRBD1. Germline V gene sequence: CDR1 SEHNR, CDR2 FQNEAQ (reference sequence). With 4 bases clipped from V and 7 bases from J, the junction kept 10 bases outside the gene matches. The CDR3 runs to 17 residues.

This clonotype was seen many times. V usage is TRBV10-3 and J usage is TRBJ1-3, with a weak D call TRBD1 (5 bases). The V and J ends lost 2 bases and 0 bases respectively, with 11 bases between them. CDR3 size: 16 residues. Germline V lookup: CDR1 ENHRY, CDR2 SYGVKD. CDR3 protein: CAISEGGNLSGNTIYF. Written as DNA, the CDR3 is TGTGCCATCAGTGAGGGGGGTAACCTCTCTGGAAACACCATATATTTT.

This clonotype has just a few counts. The chain is built from TRBV20-1 and TRBJ1-2, with 8 bases lining up with TRBD1. Trimming at V came to 1 base and at J to 4 bases, leaving 11 bases not matched to a gene. The CDR3 covers 16 residues. Germline-derived CDR1 and CDR2 are DFQATT and SNEGSKA (reference sequence). CDR3 bases: TGCAGTGCTAGAGTTAGGCAGGGGGCGCCGTTCTATGGCTACACCTTC. Encoded protein: CSARVRQGAPFYGYTF.

This clonotype came up many times. The chain combines TRBV12-3 or TRBV12-4 with TRBJ1-6, with D possibly being TRBD1 (5 bases). The CDR3 loop spans 14 amino acids. V was shortened by 5 bases and J by 4 bases, with 9 bases between the two germline ends. The CDR3 region has the DNA TGTGCCAGCAGTATCCAGGGTTATAATTCACCCCTCCACTTT. It specifies CASSIQGYNSPLHF.

This sequence joins TRBV29-1 and TRBJ2-3; D remains unclear. The better agreement between TRBJ1-5 and the DNA end casts doubt on the J call. Germline V gives CDR1 SQVTM, CDR2 ANQGSEA. The CDR3 loop spans 14 amino acids. The CDR3, as DNA: TGCGGCGAAAGGACGAGATCTGACACAGATACGCAGCATTTT. Protein product: CGERTRSDTDTQHF.

This clonotype was observed at least ten times. CDR3 DNA sequence: TGCGCCAGCAACCCCTCTCAAAGCACAGATACGCAGTATTTT. It specifies CASNPSQSTDTQYF. This chain connects TRBV5-1 to TRBJ2-3; D gene ambiguous. From germline, CDR1 is SGHRS and CDR2 YFSETQ. V was cut by 6 bases and J by 0 bases, with 11 bases left in between. This CDR3 is 14 amino acids long.

V usage is TRBV5-4 and J usage is TRBJ2-7; 7 nucleotides align to TRBD1. There are 15 residues in the CDR3. Per the germline V gene, CDR1 is SGHNT and CDR2 is YYREEE (reference sequence). V lost 3 bases and J lost 1; bases outside the gene matches: 7. The CDR3 reads CASSSDRARSYEQYF. The CDR3 DNA follows: TGTGCCAGCAGCTCCGACAGGGCCCGGTCCTACGAGCAGTACTTC. Filled out from reference TRBV5-4 and TRBJ2-7, the complete variable domain reads ETGVTQSPTHLIKTRGQQVTLRCSSQSGHNTVSWYQQALGQGPQFIFQYYREEENGRGNFPPRFSGLQFPNYSSELNVNALELDDSALYLCASSSDRARSYEQYFGPGTRLTVT.

This clonotype was counted ten times or more. The CDR3 DNA follows: TGTGCCAGTAGAGGACTCCGGGTCCAGTATAATGAAAAACTGTTTTTT. It codes for CASRGLRVQYNEKLFF. The chain combines TRBV19 with TRBJ1-4, with D uncertain. Deletions cut 6 bases from V and 4 bases from J, with 18 bases between. Per germline, CDR1 LNHDA and CDR2 SQIVND (reference sequence). The CDR3 sequence is 16 residues long. The full variable domain, completed using reference TRBV19 and TRBJ1-4, is DGGITQSPKYLFRKEGQNVTLSCEQNLNHDAMYWYRQDPGQGLRLIYYSQIVNDFQKGDIAEGYSVSREKKESFPLTVTSAQKNPTAFYLCASRGLRVQYNEKLFFGSGTQLSVL.

The chain links TRBV20-1 to TRBJ1-1; D perhaps matches TRBD1 (6 bases). Germline CDR1 and CDR2: DFQATT and SNEGSKA (reference sequence). Trimming took 4 bases from V and 2 from J, leaving 8 bases between them. The CDR3 sequence is 12 residues long. DNA for the CDR3: TGCAGTGCTACACAGGGAAACACTGAAGCTTTCTTT. Amino acid sequence: CSATQGNTEAFF.

This clonotype was found a few times. A much larger clone is a single base away; this may be a read error. DNA of the CDR3: TGCAGTGCTGAAACCGGGACTAGCGGTTCCGAGCAGTACTTC. Translation gives CSAETGTSGSEQYF. The genes are TRBV20-1 and TRBJ2-7, with 11 bases aligning to TRBD2. The CDR3 runs to 14 residues. Germline assignment: CDR1 DFQATT and CDR2 SNEGSKA (reference sequence). V lost 5 bases to trimming and J lost 6 bases; unmatched junction nucleotides: 9.

For this clonotype: A read error may explain this, as a much larger clone is one base away. The chain is built from TRBV19 and TRBJ1-2; D possibly corresponds to TRBD1 (5 bases). This CDR3 has 16 amino acids. CDR1 is LNHDA, CDR2 SQIVND, per germline (reference sequence). This chain's CDR3 is CVSSRGNPGDTYGYTF. Here the CDR3 DNA reads TGTGTCAGTAGTAGAGGGAATCCGGGGGATACCTATGGCTACACCTTC.